These 17 T cell receptor beta chains originate from one sample sequenced in a study of Ad26.COV2.S vaccination and SARS-CoV-2 variants. Sample treatment: roughly 20 received Ad26.COV2.S at low or high dose, single or two shots; 5 received placebo; per-sample allocation not given. After the first vaccine or placebo injection, samples were drawn on day 63. Clones were read by immunoSEQ multiplex PCR, and TCRdb kept only the in-frame ones, dropping some. The table records about 450,000 clones, roughly nine tenths of them present only once. The starting material was peripheral blood, obtained in a trial of Ad26.COV2.S vaccine versus placebo. The receptors here all came from a person aged 18 to 65 who received the Ad26.COV2.S COVID-19 vaccine or a placebo.

This sequence joins TRBV7-3 and TRBJ2-2; D tentatively reads TRBD1 or TRBD2 (5 bases each). The germline V and J ends were trimmed by 5 bases and 6 bases, with 13 bases remaining between them. This CDR3 has 14 amino acids. The germline gives CDR1 SGHTA, CDR2 FQGTGA. This chain's CDR3 is CASSPRMGAGELFF. Written as DNA, the CDR3 is TGTGCCAGCAGCCCCCGTATGGGGGCCGGGGAGCTGTTTTTT.

The rearrangement links TRBV2 to TRBJ2-7, with 7 nucleotides matching TRBD1. The J segment lost 10 bases and the V segment lost 4 bases, leaving 10 bases of the junction unmatched. Germline V gene sequence: CDR1 SNHLY, CDR2 FYNNEI. The CDR3 spans 13 residues. CDR3: CASSVEVTGLQYF. Written as DNA, the CDR3 is TGTGCCAGCAGTGTAGAGGTGACAGGGCTCCAGTACTTC.

The rearrangement uses TRBV18 and TRBJ2-6; no definite D call. Germline V lookup: CDR1 KGHSH, CDR2 LQKENI. CDR3 length equals 13 residues. V shed 4 bases and J shed 4 bases, with 5 bases lying between them. The CDR3: CASSQGGANVLTF. The CDR3 nucleotides are TGTGCCAGCTCACAGGGAGGGGCCAACGTCCTGACTTTC.

The genes are TRBV7-9 and TRBJ2-1; tentative D call: TRBD1 (5 bases). In germline, CDR1 is SEHNR, CDR2 FQNEAQ (reference sequence). The CDR3 length is 12 residues. V dropped 3 bases and J dropped 12 bases, with 12 bases sitting between them. As DNA, the CDR3 is TGTGCCAGCAGCTTGCAGGGCCTTGCGCAGTTCTTC. Translated, it gives CASSLQGLAQFF.

V is TRBV7-6 and J is TRBJ1-1, with TRBD1 as a possible D gene (5 bases). The germline CDR1 and CDR2 sequences are SGHVS and FNYEAQ. V was trimmed by 2 bases and J by 1 base, leaving 11 bases between them. This CDR3 has 15 residues. The CDR3 is CASSLIWGGNTEAFF. In DNA form, the CDR3 reads TGTGCCAGCAGCTTAATCTGGGGCGGGAACACTGAAGCTTTCTTT.

In nucleotides, the CDR3 is TGTGCCAGCAGCTTAGGAGGGACTACCAACGTCCCGGAGACCCAGTACTTC. Encoded protein: CASSLGGTTNVPETQYF. The genes are TRBV7-2 and TRBJ2-5; 7 positions agree with TRBD2. V dropped 1 base and J dropped 5; count of bases not matched to a gene: 13. The V gene's germline CDR1 is SGHTA and CDR2 FQGNSA. This CDR3 is 17 amino acids long. Based on the CDR3 plus reference TRBV7-2 and TRBJ2-5, the full variable domain is GAGVSQSPSNKVTEKGKDVELRCDPISGHTALYWYRQSLGQGLEFLIYFQGNSAPDKSGLPSDRFSAERTGGSVSTLTIQRTQQEDSAVYLCASSLGGTTNVPETQYFGPGTRLLVL.

The table lists this clone with a count of one. This chain joins TRBV4-3 and TRBJ2-7; 7 positions agree with TRBD2. V gave up 0 bases and J gave up 4 bases; unmatched junction bases: 18. Germline V gene lookup returns CDR1 LGHNA and CDR2 YSLEER. This CDR3 comprises 19 residues. The CDR3 DNA is TGCGCCAGCAGCCAAGATTTGGCTGGGCGAGAGGGCGGGGGTTACGAGCAGTACTTC. Residues: CASSQDLAGREGGGYEQYF.

This clone was picked up one time. V is TRBV5-4 and J is TRBJ1-4; 7 nucleotides match TRBD1. Per the germline V gene, CDR1 is SGHNT and CDR2 is YYREEE (reference sequence). Losses at the gene ends were 4 bases for V and 4 bases for J; bases not matched to a gene: 7. The CDR3 has 15 amino acids. The CDR3 DNA is TGTGCCAGCAGCCGAGCTCAGGGGGGTAATGAAAAACTGTTTTTT. Residues: CASSRAQGGNEKLFF.

The chain has TRBV9 and TRBJ2-1; a weak D match, TRBD2 (7 bases). Germline-derived CDR1 and CDR2 are SGDLS and YYNGEE. This CDR3 contains 18 residues. With 0 bases removed from V and 0 bases from J, the gap between germline ends came to 16 bases. The CDR3 here is CASSVVPGGGGSYNEQFF. The CDR3 DNA sequence: TGTGCCAGCAGCGTAGTTCCGGGGGGCGGTGGCTCCTACAATGAGCAGTTCTTC. The full variable domain, rest sourced from reference TRBV9 and TRBJ2-1, is DSGVTQTPKHLITATGQRVTLRCSPRSGDLSVYWYQQSLDQGLQFLIQYYNGEERAKGNILERFSAQQFPDLHSELNLSSLELGDSALYFCASSVVPGGGGSYNEQFFGPGTRLTVL.

The V and J genes are TRBV2 and TRBJ2-1; tentatively, D is TRBD2 (5 bases). The ends were cut back, 5 bases at V and 9 bases at J, with 14 bases in the middle. The CDR3 length is 13 residues. Germline V lookup: CDR1 SNHLY, CDR2 FYNNEI. CDR3 sequence reads: CASSWETYSEQFF. CDR3 bases: TGTGCCAGCAGTTGGGAGACCTACTCTGAGCAGTTCTTC.

This clone showed up just once. The chain combines TRBV28 with TRBJ1-2, with D hard to call. V was cut by 2 bases and J by 8 bases, with 12 bases left in between. CDR3 length equals 13 residues. CDR1 is MDHEN, CDR2 SYDVKM, per germline. DNA of the CDR3: TGTGCCAGCAGTTTAAGGCCCCTATGGGGCTACACCTTC. Translation gives CASSLRPLWGYTF.

This CDR3 is CASSLLAGGSHEQFF. CDR3 sequence (DNA): TGTGCCAGCAGCTTACTAGCGGGAGGTTCACATGAGCAGTTCTTC. The chain joins TRBV7-3 to TRBJ2-1; 11 nucleotides agree with TRBD2. The CDR3 spans 15 residues. V was clipped by 2 bases and J by 8 bases; unmatched bases: 5. CDR1 and CDR2 (germline): SGHTA, FQGTGA. Supplemented by reference TRBV7-3 and TRBJ2-1, the full variable domain reads GAGVSQTPSNKVTEKGKYVELRCDPISGHTALYWYRQSLGQGPEFLIYFQGTGAADDSGLPNDRFFAVRPEGSVSTLKIQRTERGDSAVYLCASSLLAGGSHEQFFGPGTRLTVL.

This clone was picked up many times. This chain connects TRBV2 to TRBJ1-1, with D possibly being TRBD1 (5 bases). Germline-derived CDR1 and CDR2 are SNHLY and FYNNEI. The CDR3 extends over 10 amino acids. Trimming stripped 8 bases from V and 4 bases from J, with 5 bases between. CDR3 sequence: CASGGTEAFF. In DNA form, the CDR3 reads TGTGCCAGCGGGGGCACTGAAGCTTTCTTT.

J is TRBJ1-5 and V is TRBV5-4; possibly TRBD1 for D (6 bases). This CDR3 has 13 amino acids. The ends were cut back, 5 bases at V and 6 bases at J, with 12 bases in the middle. Germline lookup yields CDR1 SGHNT and CDR2 YYREEE (reference sequence). In DNA form, the CDR3 reads TGTGCCAGCAGTTTCGACAGGCGTCAGCCCCAGCATTTT. Translated: CASSFDRRQPQHF. Drawing the rest from reference TRBV5-4 and TRBJ1-5, the complete variable domain is ETGVTQSPTHLIKTRGQQVTLRCSSQSGHNTVSWYQQALGQGPQFIFQYYREEENGRGNFPPRFSGLQFPNYSSELNVNALELDDSALYLCASSFDRRQPQHFGDGTRLSIL.

This chain uses TRBV6-6 with TRBJ2-2, with a tentative D call TRBD1 (5 bases). This CDR3 is 13 amino acids long. Trimming took off 5 bases at V and 5 bases at J, with 9 bases between the two ends. Germline CDR1 and CDR2: MNHNY and SVGAGI (reference sequence). In DNA, the CDR3 is TGTGCCAGCAGTCGTGGGGCTACCGGGGAGCTGTTTTTT. Protein sequence: CASSRGATGELFF.

This chain uses TRBV12-3 or TRBV12-4 with TRBJ1-4; D is undetermined. The CDR3 extends over 11 amino acids. V was shortened by 3 bases and J by 6 bases, with 2 bases between the two germline ends. The CDR3 is CASSFYEKLFF. In DNA, the CDR3 is TGTGCCAGCAGTTTTTATGAAAAACTGTTTTTT.

Here the CDR3 reads CASSYSSGGPYEQFF. CDR3 DNA: TGTGCCAGCAGTTACTCTAGCGGGGGGCCCTATGAGCAGTTCTTC. The chain joins TRBV6-5 to TRBJ2-1; 10 bases match TRBD2. After removal of 0 bases from V and 8 bases from J, the junction contained 4 bases not matched to a gene. This CDR3 has 15 amino acids. Germline CDR1 reads MNHEY; CDR2 reads SVGAGI.